This T cell receptor (beta chain) was documented in a study of shared clonotypes between healthy human individuals. Trimming removed 0 bases from V and 2 bases from J, with 13 bases in between. From germline, CDR1 is SGHRS and CDR2 YFSETQ. This CDR3 region has 16 residues. On this clone itself: Its antigen is unknown.

Original methodology: There were no quality scores in the junction-only immunoSEQ sequences, so filtering differed. TCRdb keeps only in-frame clones here, not all; method: immunoSEQ multiplex PCR. V, J and clone size are those of that table, while D and trimming were read from the DNA. The table includes some 1,400,000 clones, 95% to 97% detected once. General study results and limits: Several donors held 5% to 5.5% of naive CD4 clonotypes in common.

The TCR originated in a young man in good health. V gene TRBV5-1 combines with J gene TRBJ2-3; no firm D call. Sequenced material: naive CD4+ T cells sorted from blood. As to subset: CD45RA+ positively selected. The CDR3 sequence is CASSLGAARHTDTQYF. CDR3 nucleotides: TGCGCCAGCAGCTTGGGGGCCGCGAGGCACACAGATACGCAGTATTTT. Filled out from reference TRBV5-1 and TRBJ2-3, the complete variable domain reads KAGVTQTPRYLIKTRGQQVTLSCSPISGHRSVSWYQQTPGQGLQFLFEYFSETQRNKGNFPGRFSGRQFSNSRSEMNVSTLELGDSALYLCASSLGAARHTDTQYFGPGTRLTVL.